Below are 20 T cell receptor beta chains sequenced from a single sample in a study of T cell responses to AZD1222 COVID-19 vaccine. The assay was immunoSEQ multiplex PCR, and TCRdb's table has in-frame clones only and misses some. The sample contains 65,000 to 75,000 clones, 80% to 90% of which appear only once. Sequenced material: peripheral blood, taken on day 0 of AZD1222 vaccination. These TCRs come from an adult in good health.

This rearrangement joins TRBV7-9 to TRBJ1-1; 9 positions agree with TRBD1. This CDR3 contains 15 residues. V lost 5 bases, J lost 0 bases, and 4 bases stayed unmatched. Germline V CDR1 and CDR2: SEHNR, FQNEAQ (reference sequence). CDR3 amino acids: CASSPGTGMNTEAFF. In DNA, the CDR3 is TGTGCCAGCAGCCCCGGGACAGGGATGAACACTGAAGCTTTCTTT.

For the CDR3, the DNA is TGTGCCAGCAGTTTACGGAACACCGGGGAGCTGTTTTTT. The encoded protein is CASSLRNTGELFF. V and J are TRBV28 and TRBJ2-2; D gene unclear. V lost 2 bases, J lost 1 base, and 2 bases lay in between. Germline V gene data show CDR1 as MDHEN and CDR2 as SYDVKM. The CDR3 loop spans 13 amino acids.

For the CDR3, the DNA is TGTGCCAGCAGCCGGACAGCAAACTTGAACACTGAAGCTTTCTTT. The encoded protein is CASSRTANLNTEAFF. The chain links TRBV11-1 to TRBJ1-1; TRBD1 might be the D (6 bases). CDR3 length: 15 residues. From germline, CDR1 is SGHAT and CDR2 FQDESV (reference sequence). V lost 5 bases to trimming and J lost 0 bases, with 13 bases between them.

This clone came up a few times. V is TRBV7-2 and J is TRBJ1-4, with TRBD1 identical over 7 bases. Trimming at V came to 4 bases and at J to 8 bases, leaving 10 bases not matched to a gene. CDR3 length: 15 residues. Germline values: CDR1 SGHTA, CDR2 FQGNSA. The CDR3 sequence is CASSYQTGAGEKLFF. CDR3 bases: TGTGCCAGCAGCTATCAAACAGGGGCAGGCGAAAAACTGTTTTTT.

This clone has only one observation. The chain joins TRBV13 to TRBJ2-5; D is possibly TRBD2 (5 bases). The CDR3 is 19 residues long. Germline V lookup: CDR1 PRHDT, CDR2 FYEKMQ (reference sequence). Trimming removed 5 bases at V and 3 bases at J, with 28 bases between. The DNA for the CDR3 is TGTGCCAGCAGCGCAAACCCAATTTTCGGACCGGGGATTGAAGAGACCCAGTACTTC. Translated, it gives CASSANPIFGPGIEETQYF.

The chain links TRBV20-1 to TRBJ2-1; tentatively, D is TRBD1 (5 bases). The CDR3 extends over 14 amino acids. Germline loops: CDR1 DFQATT, CDR2 SNEGSKA (reference sequence). The V gene lost 3 bases and the J gene lost 0 bases, with 9 bases spanning the gap. CDR3 in DNA: TGCAGTGCTAGTAAGGGGAACTCCTACAATGAGCAGTTCTTC. Translated: CSASKGNSYNEQFF.

The chain combines TRBV28 with TRBJ2-1; D is undetermined. CDR1 is MDHEN and CDR2 is SYDVKM in the germline V gene. This CDR3 is 11 amino acids long. With 2 bases removed from V and 7 bases from J, the gap between germline ends came to 3 bases. The CDR3 DNA follows: TGTGCCAGCAGTTTACGGAATGAGCAGTTCTTC. This gives the protein CASSLRNEQFF.

The J gene is TRBJ1-5, the V gene TRBV24-1; no reliable D call. This CDR3 has 15 amino acids. V lost 5 bases, J lost 0 bases, and 10 bases lay in between. CDR1 is KGHDR and CDR2 is SFDVKD in the germline V gene. The CDR3 DNA is TGTGCCACCAGTGCGGCGGGTGGTAGCAATCAGCCCCAGCATTTT. Amino acids: CATSAAGGSNQPQHF.

This chain connects TRBV28 to TRBJ2-7; 8 bases are a match to TRBD2. The V gene end was trimmed by 10 bases and the J gene end by 1 base; junction bases not matched to a gene: 6. The CDR3 has 13 residues. CDR1 and CDR2 from the germline V gene are MDHEN and SYDVKM. The CDR3 sequence is CATREGPSYEQYF. The CDR3 DNA follows: TGTGCCACCCGGGAGGGGCCGTCCTACGAGCAGTACTTC.

The V gene is TRBV6-2 or TRBV6-3, the J gene TRBJ1-5; D gene uncertain. CDR3 size: 15 residues. The germline CDR1 and CDR2 sequences are MNHEY and SVGEGT. V lost 5 bases and J 5 bases, leaving 16 bases between the germline ends. The chain's CDR3 is CASSTVYPEDQPQHF. DNA for the CDR3: TGTGCCAGCAGTACCGTCTATCCTGAGGATCAGCCCCAGCATTTT.

The chain links TRBV19 to TRBJ2-1, with 10 nucleotides matching TRBD2. The junction had 13 bases not matched to a gene; V was cut back by 4 bases and J by 7 bases. Germline CDR1 is LNHDA and CDR2 is SQIVND (reference sequence). The length of the CDR3 is 17 residues. The chain's CDR3 is CASSTTQREGFLNEQFF. In DNA, the CDR3 is TGTGCCAGTAGTACCACCCAGCGGGAGGGTTTTTTAAATGAGCAGTTCTTC.

The V call is TRBV5-1, the J call TRBJ1-2; the D gene is possibly TRBD1 (5 bases). Trimming removed 0 bases at V and 3 bases at J, with 6 bases between. This CDR3 contains 13 residues. Germline CDR1 is SGHRS and CDR2 is YFSETQ. The CDR3 DNA reads as TGCGCCAGCAGCTTGGTCAGGGACTATGGCTACACCTTC. Translated: CASSLVRDYGYTF.

This rearrangement joins TRBV9 to TRBJ1-6; 7 bases are a match to TRBD1. CDR1 is SGDLS and CDR2 is YYNGEE in the germline V gene. The trim removed 4 bases at V and 7 bases at J, leaving 8 bases unmatched. The CDR3 has 15 amino acids. The chain's CDR3 is CASSFTGEENSPLHF. In nucleotides, the CDR3 is TGTGCCAGCAGCTTCACAGGGGAGGAGAATTCACCCCTCCACTTT.

The V gene is TRBV18, the J gene TRBJ1-3; D gene uncertain. The V gene's germline CDR1 is KGHSH and CDR2 LQKENI. The V end was cut by 2 bases, the J end by 0 bases, with 11 bases between. The CDR3 extends over 16 amino acids. In DNA form, the CDR3 reads TGTGCCAGCTCACCAGTACAAGCAGCCTCTGGAAACACCATATATTTT. Encoded protein: CASSPVQAASGNTIYF.

Comments on this clone: The same CDR3 is also encoded by other DNA sequences in this sample. The genes are TRBV6-2 or TRBV6-3 and TRBJ1-2; no reliable D call. V dropped 4 bases and J dropped 2 bases, with 5 bases sitting between them. From germline, CDR1 is MNHEY and CDR2 SVGEGT. The CDR3 is 12 residues long. CDR3 loop: CASSSGNYGYTF. The DNA for the CDR3 is TGTGCCAGCAGTTCGGGGAACTATGGCTACACCTTC.

Concerning this clone: Other nucleotide sequences from this sample produce the same CDR3. The V gene is TRBV28, the J gene TRBJ1-4, with unresolved D. V shed 6 bases and J shed 8 bases, with 16 bases lying between them. The CDR3 has 14 residues. Germline CDR1 and CDR2: MDHEN and SYDVKM. The CDR3 DNA reads TGTGCCAGCAGCCCCAGGAGAATCGGAGAAAAACTGTTTTTT. This translates into CASSPRRIGEKLFF.

Comment on this clone: One end of the junction varies from germline; a read error may be responsible. Other DNA sequences from this sample encode an identical CDR3 as well. This chain joins TRBV4-2 and TRBJ2-7; D ambiguous. Germline V gives CDR1 LGHNA, CDR2 YNFKEQ. This CDR3 is built from 17 residues. The CDR3 spells CASSLNGRQPRAYEQYF. In DNA, the CDR3 is TGTGCCAGCAGCCTAAATGGTAGGCAGCCCCGGGCCTACGAGCAGTATTTC.

The chain is built from TRBV7-3 and TRBJ2-1; D is unclear. The germline gives CDR1 SGHTA, CDR2 FQGTGA. V lost 0 bases and J lost 3, with 6 bases in between. The CDR3 has 14 residues. The CDR3 DNA reads TGTGCCAGCAGCTTAACCTCCCTCTACAATGAGCAGTTCTTC. Amino acids: CASSLTSLYNEQFF.

The CDR3 here is CASSYSIEDPRGPYQPQHF. The CDR3 nucleotides read TGTGCCAGCAGTTACTCGATAGAGGACCCGCGGGGGCCGTATCAGCCCCAGCATTTT. The rearrangement joins TRBV6-2 or TRBV6-3 to TRBJ1-5, with D perhaps TRBD1 (6 bases). CDR3 length: 19 residues. Trimming stripped 0 bases from V and 5 bases from J, with 23 bases between. The germline gives CDR1 MNHEY, CDR2 SVGEGT.

V is TRBV30 and J is TRBJ1-4, with D unclear. The ends were cut back, 3 bases at V and 7 bases at J, with 15 bases in the middle. From germline, CDR1 is GTSNPN and CDR2 SVGIG (reference sequence). This CDR3 is built from 14 residues. The CDR3 bases are TGTGCCTGGAGCGTTAGTCGAATTGGTGAAAAACTGTTTTTT. This translates into CAWSVSRIGEKLFF. Looking up the rest from reference TRBV30 and TRBJ1-4 gives the full variable domain: SQTIHQWPATLVQPVGSPLSLECTVEGTSNPNLYWYRQAAGRGLQLLFYSVGIGQISSEVPQNLSASRPQDRQFILSSKKLLLSDSGFYLCAWSVSRIGEKLFFGSGTQLSVL.